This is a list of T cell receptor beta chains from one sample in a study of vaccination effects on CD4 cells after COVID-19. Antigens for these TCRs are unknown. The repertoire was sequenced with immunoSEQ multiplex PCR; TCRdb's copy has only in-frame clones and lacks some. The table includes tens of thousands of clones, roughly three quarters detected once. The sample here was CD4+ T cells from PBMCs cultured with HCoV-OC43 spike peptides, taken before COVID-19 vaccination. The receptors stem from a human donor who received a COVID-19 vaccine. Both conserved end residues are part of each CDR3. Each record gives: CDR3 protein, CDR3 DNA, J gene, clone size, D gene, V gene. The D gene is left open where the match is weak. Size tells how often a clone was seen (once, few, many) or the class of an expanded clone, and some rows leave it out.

CDR3 protein: CASSLMSGQGETQYF; CDR3 DNA: TGTGCCAGCAGCCTAATGTCCGGACAGGGGGAGACCCAGTACTTC; J gene: TRBJ2-5; clone size: NA; D gene: TRBD1; V gene: TRBV7-3
CDR3 protein: CASSSGGGKQYF; CDR3 DNA: TGTGCCAGCAGCTCAGGGGGGGGGAAACAGTATTTT; J gene: TRBJ2-3; clone size: NA; D gene: NA; V gene: TRBV3-1/TRBV3-2
CDR3 protein: CASSLEGGGKQPQHF; CDR3 DNA: TGCGCCAGCAGCTTGGAGGGAGGCGGGAAGCAGCCCCAGCATTTT; J gene: TRBJ1-5; clone size: NA; D gene: NA; V gene: TRBV5-1
CDR3 protein: CASSHLRTGTNTGELFF; CDR3 DNA: TGTGCCAGCAGCCACCTAAGGACAGGGACGAACACCGGGGAGCTGTTTTTT; J gene: TRBJ2-2; clone size: NA; D gene: TRBD1; V gene: TRBV14
CDR3 protein: CATSEGQRGGYTF; CDR3 DNA: TGTGCCACCAGTGAAGGGCAGAGGGGAGGCTACACCTTC; J gene: TRBJ1-2; clone size: NA; D gene: NA; V gene: TRBV24-1
CDR3 protein: CAWSVRGGGGDTQYF; CDR3 DNA: TGTGCCTGGAGTGTACGGGGCGGGGGGGGAGATACGCAGTATTTT; J gene: TRBJ2-3; clone size: NA; D gene: TRBD2; V gene: TRBV30
CDR3 protein: CASSVDREGYGYTF; CDR3 DNA: TGTGCCAGCAGTGTGGACAGGGAGGGCTATGGCTACACCTTC; J gene: TRBJ1-2; clone size: once; D gene: TRBD1; V gene: TRBV27
CDR3 protein: CASSLRSTGELFF; CDR3 DNA: TGTGCCAGCAGTTTACGCAGCACCGGGGAGCTGTTTTTT; J gene: TRBJ2-2; clone size: NA; D gene: NA; V gene: TRBV12-3/TRBV12-4
CDR3 protein: CASTAGAHYNSPLHF; CDR3 DNA: TGTGCCAGTACCGCAGGGGCACACTATAATTCACCCCTCCACTTT; J gene: TRBJ1-6; clone size: NA; D gene: NA; V gene: TRBV19
CDR3 protein: CASSLGRGNTDTQYF; CDR3 DNA: TGTGCCAGCAGCCTAGGCAGGGGGAACACAGATACGCAGTATTTT; J gene: TRBJ2-3; clone size: NA; D gene: TRBD1; V gene: TRBV7-3
CDR3 protein: CASSRDSNQPQHF; CDR3 DNA: TGTGCCAGCAGCAGGGACAGCAATCAGCCCCAGCATTTT; J gene: TRBJ1-5; clone size: NA; D gene: NA; V gene: TRBV6-5
CDR3 protein: CASSQERVYSGNTIYF; CDR3 DNA: TGTGCCAGCAGCCAAGAAAGGGTCTACTCTGGAAACACCATATATTTT; J gene: TRBJ1-3; clone size: NA; D gene: NA; V gene: TRBV14
CDR3 protein: CASLPGLGQETQYF; CDR3 DNA: TGTGCCAGCTTGCCAGGACTAGGGCAAGAGACCCAGTACTTC; J gene: TRBJ2-5; clone size: NA; D gene: TRBD2; V gene: TRBV18
CDR3 protein: CASSLAGPDRRYGYTF; CDR3 DNA: TGTGCCAGCAGCTTAGCTGGTCCCGACAGACGCTATGGCTACACCTTC; J gene: TRBJ1-2; clone size: NA; D gene: NA; V gene: TRBV7-2
CDR3 protein: CASSQAGRNYGYTF; CDR3 DNA: TGCGCCAGCAGCCAAGCCGGAAGGAACTATGGCTACACCTTC; J gene: TRBJ1-2; clone size: NA; D gene: NA; V gene: TRBV4-3